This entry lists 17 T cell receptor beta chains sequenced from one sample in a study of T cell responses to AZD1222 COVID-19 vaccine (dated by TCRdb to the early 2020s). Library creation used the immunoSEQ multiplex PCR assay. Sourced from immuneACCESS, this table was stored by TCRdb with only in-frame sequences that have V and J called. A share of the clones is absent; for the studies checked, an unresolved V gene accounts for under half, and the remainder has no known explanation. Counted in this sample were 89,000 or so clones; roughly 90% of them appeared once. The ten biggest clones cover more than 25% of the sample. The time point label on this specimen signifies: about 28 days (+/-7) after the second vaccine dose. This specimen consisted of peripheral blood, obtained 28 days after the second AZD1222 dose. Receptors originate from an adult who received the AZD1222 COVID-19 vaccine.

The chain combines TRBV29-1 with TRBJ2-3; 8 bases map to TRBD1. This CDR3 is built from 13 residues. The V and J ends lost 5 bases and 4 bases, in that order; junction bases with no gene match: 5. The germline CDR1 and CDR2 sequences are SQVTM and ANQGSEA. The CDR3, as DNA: TGCAGCGTTCTCGCAGGGGGCGCAGATACGCAGTATTTT. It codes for CSVLAGGADTQYF.

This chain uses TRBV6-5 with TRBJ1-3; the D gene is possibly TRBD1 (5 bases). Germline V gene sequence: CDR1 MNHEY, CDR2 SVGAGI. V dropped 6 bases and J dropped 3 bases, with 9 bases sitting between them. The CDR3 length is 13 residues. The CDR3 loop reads CASRTGGGNTIYF. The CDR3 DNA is TGTGCCAGCAGGACCGGGGGTGGAAACACCATATATTTT.

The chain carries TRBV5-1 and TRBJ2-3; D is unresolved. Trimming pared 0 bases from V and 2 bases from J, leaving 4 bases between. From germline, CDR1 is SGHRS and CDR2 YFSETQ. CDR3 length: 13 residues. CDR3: CASSLGSTDTQYF. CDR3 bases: TGCGCCAGCAGCTTGGGATCCACAGATACGCAGTATTTT.

DNA of the CDR3: TGTGCCAGCACCCAGGGGGAGACCCAGTACTTC. It specifies CASTQGETQYF. The chain recombines TRBV2 with TRBJ2-5, with D possibly matching TRBD1 (6 bases). This CDR3 comprises 11 residues. Germline V gene lookup returns CDR1 SNHLY and CDR2 FYNNEI. V gave up 7 bases and J gave up 5 bases, with 8 bases separating them.

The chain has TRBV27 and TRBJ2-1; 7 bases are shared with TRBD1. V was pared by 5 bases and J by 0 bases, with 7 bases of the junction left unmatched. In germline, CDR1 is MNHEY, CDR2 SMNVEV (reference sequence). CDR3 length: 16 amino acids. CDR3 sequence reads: CASSDDRDGSYNEQFF. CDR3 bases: TGTGCCAGCAGTGATGACAGGGATGGCTCCTACAATGAGCAGTTCTTC.

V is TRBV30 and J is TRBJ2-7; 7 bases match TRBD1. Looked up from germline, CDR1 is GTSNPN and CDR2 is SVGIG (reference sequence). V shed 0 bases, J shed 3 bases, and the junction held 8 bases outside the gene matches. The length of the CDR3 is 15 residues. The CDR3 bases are TGTGCCTGGAGTGTAGGGGGCGCTCGGATCTACGAGCAGTACTTC. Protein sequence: CAWSVGGARIYEQYF.

The CDR3 is CASSWAGNGYTF. CDR3 bases: TGTGCCAGCAGTTGGGCAGGGAATGGCTACACCTTC. The chain employs TRBV2 and TRBJ1-2; weak D call: TRBD1 (5 bases). The V gene lost 5 bases and the J gene lost 6 bases, with 10 bases spanning the gap. The CDR3 contains 12 residues. Germline V CDR1 and CDR2: SNHLY, FYNNEI.

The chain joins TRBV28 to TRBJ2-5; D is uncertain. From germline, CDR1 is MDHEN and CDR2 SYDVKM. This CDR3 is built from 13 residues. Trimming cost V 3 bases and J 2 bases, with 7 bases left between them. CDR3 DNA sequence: TGTGCCAGCAGTTTTGGCAGGCAAGAGACCCAGTACTTC. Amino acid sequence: CASSFGRQETQYF.

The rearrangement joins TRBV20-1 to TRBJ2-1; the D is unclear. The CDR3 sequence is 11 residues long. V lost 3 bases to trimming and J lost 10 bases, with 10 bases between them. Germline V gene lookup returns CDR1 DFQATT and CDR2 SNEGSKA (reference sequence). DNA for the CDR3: TGCAGTGCTAGGGAAGCGAACGAGCAGTTCTTC. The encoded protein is CSAREANEQFF.

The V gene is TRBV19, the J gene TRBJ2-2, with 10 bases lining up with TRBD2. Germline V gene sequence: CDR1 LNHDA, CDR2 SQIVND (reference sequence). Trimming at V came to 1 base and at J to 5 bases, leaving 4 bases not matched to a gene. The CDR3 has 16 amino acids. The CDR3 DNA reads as TGTGCCAGTAGTATAGTAGCGGGAGGCCTAACCGGGGAGCTGTTTTTT. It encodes CASSIVAGGLTGELFF.

This CDR3 reads CASSRGLAGVVETQYF. DNA for the CDR3: TGCGCCAGCAGCCGAGGACTAGCGGGAGTAGTAGAGACCCAGTACTTC. The chain employs TRBV5-1 and TRBJ2-5, with 13 nucleotides matching TRBD2. The trim removed 4 bases at V and 4 bases at J, leaving 7 bases unmatched. This CDR3 region has 16 residues. CDR1 SGHRS and CDR2 YFSETQ come from the germline V gene.

CDR3 sequence reads: CASSPLGAGGGETQYF. The CDR3 region has the DNA TGTGCCAGCAGCCCCTTAGGAGCGGGAGGAGGGGAGACCCAGTACTTC. The chain carries TRBV3-1 (or the pseudogene TRBV3-2) and TRBJ2-5; 9 bases line up with TRBD2. Looked up from germline, CDR1 is LGHDT and CDR2 is YNNKEL (reference sequence). V lost 4 bases, J lost 5 bases, and 11 bases stayed unmatched. The CDR3 loop spans 16 amino acids.

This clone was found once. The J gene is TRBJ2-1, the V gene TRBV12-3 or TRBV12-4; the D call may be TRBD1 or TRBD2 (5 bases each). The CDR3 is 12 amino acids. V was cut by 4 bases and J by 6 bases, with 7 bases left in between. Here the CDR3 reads CASSSGGNEQFF. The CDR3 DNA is TGTGCCAGCAGTTCTGGGGGCAATGAGCAGTTCTTC.

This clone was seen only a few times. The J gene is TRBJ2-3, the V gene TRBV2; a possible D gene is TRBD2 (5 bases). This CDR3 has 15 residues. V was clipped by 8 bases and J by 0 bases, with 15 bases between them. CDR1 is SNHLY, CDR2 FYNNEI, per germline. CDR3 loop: CASLQRRVSTDTQYF. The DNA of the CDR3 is TGTGCCAGCCTCCAACGGCGGGTCAGCACAGATACGCAGTATTTT. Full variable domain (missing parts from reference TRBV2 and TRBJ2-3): EPEVTQTPSHQVTQMGQEVILRCVPISNHLYFYWYRQILGQKVEFLVSFYNNEISEKSEIFDDQFSVERPDGSNFTLKIRSTKLEDSAMYFCASLQRRVSTDTQYFGPGTRLTVL.

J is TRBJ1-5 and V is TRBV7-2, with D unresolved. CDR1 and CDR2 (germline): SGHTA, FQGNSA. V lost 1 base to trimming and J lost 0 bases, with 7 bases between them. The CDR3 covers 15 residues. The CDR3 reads CASSLEAISNQPQHF. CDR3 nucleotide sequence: TGTGCCAGCAGCTTAGAAGCGATTAGCAATCAGCCCCAGCATTTT.

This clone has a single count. The CDR3 nucleotides are TGCAGTGCGAGTTCTTCAGGGCATCAAGCCAAAAACATTCAGTACTTC. It specifies CSASSSGHQAKNIQYF. The rearrangement uses TRBV20-1 and TRBJ2-4; the D gene is possibly TRBD1 (5 bases). Trimming left V 6 bases short and J 0 bases short, with 18 bases between. The germline CDR1 and CDR2 sequences are DFQATT and SNEGSKA (reference sequence). The length of the CDR3 is 16 residues.

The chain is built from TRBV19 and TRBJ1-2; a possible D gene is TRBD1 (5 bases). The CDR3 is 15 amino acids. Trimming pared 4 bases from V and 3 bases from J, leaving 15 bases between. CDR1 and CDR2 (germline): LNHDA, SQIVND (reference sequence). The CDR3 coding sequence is TGTGCCAGTAGTAGGGGAACACAAGGGGACTATGGCTACACCTTC. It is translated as CASSRGTQGDYGYTF.